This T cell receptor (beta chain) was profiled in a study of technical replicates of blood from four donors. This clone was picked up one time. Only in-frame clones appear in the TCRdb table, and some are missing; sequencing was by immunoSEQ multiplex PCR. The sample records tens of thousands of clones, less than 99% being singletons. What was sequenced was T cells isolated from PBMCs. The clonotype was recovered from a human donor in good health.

CDR3 sequence: CASSEVEGPNYNEQFF. The CDR3 DNA reads as TGTGCCAGCAGCGAGGTGGAGGGACCGAACTACAATGAGCAGTTCTTC. The chain uses TRBV9 and TRBJ2-1; TRBD2 is a possible D gene (6 bases). This CDR3 contains 16 residues. Trimming removed 3 bases from V and 3 bases from J, with 16 bases in between. The germline V gene has CDR1 SGDLS and CDR2 YYNGEE.